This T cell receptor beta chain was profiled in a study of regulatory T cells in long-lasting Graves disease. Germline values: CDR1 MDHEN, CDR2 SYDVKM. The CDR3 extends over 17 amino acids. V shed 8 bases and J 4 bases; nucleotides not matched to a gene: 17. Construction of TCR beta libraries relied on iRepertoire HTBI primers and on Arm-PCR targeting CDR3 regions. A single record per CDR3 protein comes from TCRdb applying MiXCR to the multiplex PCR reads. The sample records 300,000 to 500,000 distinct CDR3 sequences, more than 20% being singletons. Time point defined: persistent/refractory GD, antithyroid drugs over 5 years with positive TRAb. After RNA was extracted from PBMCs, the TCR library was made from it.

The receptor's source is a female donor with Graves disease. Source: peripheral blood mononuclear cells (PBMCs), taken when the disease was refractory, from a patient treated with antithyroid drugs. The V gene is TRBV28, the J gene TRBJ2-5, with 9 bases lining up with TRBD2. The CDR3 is CASQTGGRAGARETQYF. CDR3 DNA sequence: TGTGCCAGCCAGACTGGCGGGAGGGCCGGGGCAAGAGAGACCCAGTACTTC.